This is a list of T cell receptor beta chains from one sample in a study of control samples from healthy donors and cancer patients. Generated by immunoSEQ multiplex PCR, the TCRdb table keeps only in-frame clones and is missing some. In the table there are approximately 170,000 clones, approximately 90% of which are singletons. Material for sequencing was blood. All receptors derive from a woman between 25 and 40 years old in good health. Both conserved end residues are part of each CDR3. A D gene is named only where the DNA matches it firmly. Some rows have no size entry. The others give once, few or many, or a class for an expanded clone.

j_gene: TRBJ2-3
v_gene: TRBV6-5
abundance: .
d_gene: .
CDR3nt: TGTGCCAGCAGTTCCGGTAGCGGCGGGGCGGCTACGCAGTATTTT
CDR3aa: CASSSGSGGAATQYF

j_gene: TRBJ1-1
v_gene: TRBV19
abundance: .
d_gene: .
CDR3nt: TGTGCCAGTAGCCGAGGGTGGAACACTGAAGCTTTCTTT
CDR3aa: CASSRGWNTEAFF

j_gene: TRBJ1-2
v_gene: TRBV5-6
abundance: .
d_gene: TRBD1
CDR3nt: TGTGCCAGCAGCTTGACCCAGGGGGTGCCTGGGGCTAACTATGGCTACACCTTC
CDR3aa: CASSLTQGVPGANYGYTF

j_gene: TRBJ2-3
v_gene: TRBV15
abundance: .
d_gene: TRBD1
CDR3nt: TGTGCCACCAGCAGACCCCTAGGACAGGGCCTAACAGATACGCAGTATTTT
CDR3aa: CATSRPLGQGLTDTQYF

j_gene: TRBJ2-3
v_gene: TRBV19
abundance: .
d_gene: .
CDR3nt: TGTGCCAGTAGTATAATCTTTGTCCGGGGGCAGACAGATACGCAGTATTTT
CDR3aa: CASSIIFVRGQTDTQYF

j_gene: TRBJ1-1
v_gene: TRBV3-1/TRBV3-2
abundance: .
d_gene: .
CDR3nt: TGTGCCAGCAGCCAAGATAGGGCGACTTCCAAAGCTTTCTTT
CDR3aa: CASSQDRATSKAFF

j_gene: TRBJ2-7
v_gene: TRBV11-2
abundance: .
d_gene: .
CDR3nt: TGTGCCAGCAGCTTAGCCGTCGACATCAGCTCCTACGAGCAGTACTTC
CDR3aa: CASSLAVDISSYEQYF

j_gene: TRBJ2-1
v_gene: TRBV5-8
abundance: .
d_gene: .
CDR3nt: TGTGCCAGCAGCTTGGCCAGGGGTAATGAGCAGTTCTTC
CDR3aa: CASSLARGNEQFF

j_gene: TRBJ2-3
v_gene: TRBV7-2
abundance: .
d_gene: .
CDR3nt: TGTGCCAGCAGCGCTCGGGCCCCGACAGATACGCAGTATTTT
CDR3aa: CASSARAPTDTQYF

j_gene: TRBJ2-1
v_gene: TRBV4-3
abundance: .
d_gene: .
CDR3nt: TGCGCCAGCAGCCAAGATTCCCGAGGGACCTACAATGAGCAGTTCTTC
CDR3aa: CASSQDSRGTYNEQFF

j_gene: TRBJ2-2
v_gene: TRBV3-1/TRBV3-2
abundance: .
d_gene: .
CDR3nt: TGTGCCAGCAGCCAAGTTGGAGGGACGGGAAACACCGGGGAGCTGTTTTTT
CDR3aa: CASSQVGGTGNTGELFF

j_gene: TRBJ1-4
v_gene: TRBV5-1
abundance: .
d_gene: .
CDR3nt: TGCGCCAGCAGCTTGTTGGGCCAGGGTAATGAAAAACTGTTTTTT
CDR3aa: CASSLLGQGNEKLFF

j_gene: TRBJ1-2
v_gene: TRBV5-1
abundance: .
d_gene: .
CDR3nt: TGCGCCAGCAGCCGCATTACAGGGTTACTCGAGGGCTACACCTTC
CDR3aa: CASSRITGLLEGYTF

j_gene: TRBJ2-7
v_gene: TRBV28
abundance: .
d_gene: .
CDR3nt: TGTGCCAGCAGTCCCGGAGGAATAGACAGGACGAACCAGCGGTACTTC
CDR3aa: CASSPGGIDRTNQRYF

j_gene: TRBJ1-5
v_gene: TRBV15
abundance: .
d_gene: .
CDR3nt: TGTGCCACCAGCAGAGATTTAGGATGGGGTCAGCCCCAGCATTTT
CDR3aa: CATSRDLGWGQPQHF

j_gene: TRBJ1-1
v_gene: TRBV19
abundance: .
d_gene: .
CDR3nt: TGTGCCAGTACCCAAGCGGGACGTACGAACACTGAAGCTTTCTTT
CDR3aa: CASTQAGRTNTEAFF

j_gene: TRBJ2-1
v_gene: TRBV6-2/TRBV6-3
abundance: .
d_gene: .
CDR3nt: TGTGCCAGCAGTTACTCAGGAGGGTATGAGCAGTTCTTC
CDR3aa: CASSYSGGYEQFF

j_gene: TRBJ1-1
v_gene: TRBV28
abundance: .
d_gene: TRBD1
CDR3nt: TGTGCCAGCAACCCGACAGGGGGCCAGGGGATGAACACTGAAGCTTTCTTT
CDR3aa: CASNPTGGQGMNTEAFF

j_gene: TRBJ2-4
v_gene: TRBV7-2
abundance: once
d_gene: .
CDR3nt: TGTGCCAGCAGCTTACAGTGGGGGGCCAAAAACATTCAGTACTTC
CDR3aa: CASSLQWGAKNIQYF

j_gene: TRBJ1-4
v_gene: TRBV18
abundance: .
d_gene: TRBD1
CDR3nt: TGTGCCAGCTCACCACGCGGCCCAGGGGGTGAAAAACTGTTTTTT
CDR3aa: CASSPRGPGGEKLFF

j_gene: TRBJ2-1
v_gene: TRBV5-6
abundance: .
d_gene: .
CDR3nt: TGTGCCAGCAGCTTATTCACGCGGGTCGCAAATGAACAGTTCTTC
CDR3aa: CASSLFTRVANEQFF

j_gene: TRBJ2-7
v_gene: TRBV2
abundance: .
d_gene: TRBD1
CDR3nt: TGTGCCAGCAGTACAAGGACAGGGGACGGGCACGAGCAGTACTTC
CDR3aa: CASSTRTGDGHEQYF